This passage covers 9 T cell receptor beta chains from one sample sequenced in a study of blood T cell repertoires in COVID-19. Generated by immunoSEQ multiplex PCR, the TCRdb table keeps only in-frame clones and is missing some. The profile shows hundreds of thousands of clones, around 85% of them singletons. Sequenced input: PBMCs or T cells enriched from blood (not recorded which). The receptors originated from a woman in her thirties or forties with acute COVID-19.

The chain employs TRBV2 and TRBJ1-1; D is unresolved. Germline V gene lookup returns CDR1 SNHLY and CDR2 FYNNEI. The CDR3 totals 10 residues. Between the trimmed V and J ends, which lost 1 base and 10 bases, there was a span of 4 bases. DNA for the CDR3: TGTGCCAGCAGTGAAGTTCGAGCTTTCTTT. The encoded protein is CASSEVRAFF.

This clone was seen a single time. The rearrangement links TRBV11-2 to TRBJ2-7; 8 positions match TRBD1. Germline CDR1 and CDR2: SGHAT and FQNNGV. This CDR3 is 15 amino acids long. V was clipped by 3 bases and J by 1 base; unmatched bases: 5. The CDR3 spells CASSFGQGLSYEQYF. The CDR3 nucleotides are TGTGCCAGCAGCTTCGGACAGGGCCTATCCTACGAGCAGTACTTC.

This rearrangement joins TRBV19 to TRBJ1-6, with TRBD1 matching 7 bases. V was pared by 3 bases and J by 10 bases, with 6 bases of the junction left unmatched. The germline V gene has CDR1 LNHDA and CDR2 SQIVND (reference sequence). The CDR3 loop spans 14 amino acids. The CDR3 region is CASSIRGFGSPLHF. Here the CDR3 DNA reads TGTGCCAGTAGTATCAGGGGGTTCGGGTCACCCCTCCACTTT.

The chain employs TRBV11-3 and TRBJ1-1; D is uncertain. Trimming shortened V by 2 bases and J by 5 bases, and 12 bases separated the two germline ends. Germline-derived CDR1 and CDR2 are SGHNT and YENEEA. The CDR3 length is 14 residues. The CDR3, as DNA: TGTGCCAGCAGCTTACCGTTCAGGTGGACTGAAGCTTTCTTT. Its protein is CASSLPFRWTEAFF. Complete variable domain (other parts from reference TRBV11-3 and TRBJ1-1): EAGVVQSPRYKIIEKKQPVAFWCNPISGHNTLYWYLQNLGQGPELLIRYENEEAVDDSQLPKDRFSAERLKGVDSTLKIQPAELGDSAVYLCASSLPFRWTEAFFGQGTRLTVV.

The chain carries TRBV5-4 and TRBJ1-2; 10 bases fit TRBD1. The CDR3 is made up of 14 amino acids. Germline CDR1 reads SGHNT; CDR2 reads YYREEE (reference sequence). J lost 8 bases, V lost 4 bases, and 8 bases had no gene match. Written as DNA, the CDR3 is TGTGCCAGCAGCGCACCTGACAGGGGGCGAGGCTACACCTTC. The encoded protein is CASSAPDRGRGYTF.

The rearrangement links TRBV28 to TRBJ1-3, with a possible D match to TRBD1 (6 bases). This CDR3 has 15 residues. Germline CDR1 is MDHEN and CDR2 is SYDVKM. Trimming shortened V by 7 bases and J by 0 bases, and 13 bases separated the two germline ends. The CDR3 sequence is CASTSRGSSGNTIYF. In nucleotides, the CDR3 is TGTGCCAGCACCAGCAGGGGAAGCTCTGGAAACACCATATATTTT. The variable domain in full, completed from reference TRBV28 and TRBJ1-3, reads DVKVTQSSRYLVKRTGEKVFLECVQDMDHENMFWYRQDPGLGLRLIYFSYDVKMKEKGDIPEGYSVSREKKERFSLILESASTNQTSMYLCASTSRGSSGNTIYFGEGSWLTVV.

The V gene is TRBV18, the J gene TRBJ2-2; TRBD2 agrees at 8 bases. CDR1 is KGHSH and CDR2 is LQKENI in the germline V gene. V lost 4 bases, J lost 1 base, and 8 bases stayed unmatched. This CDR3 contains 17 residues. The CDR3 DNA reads TGTGCCAGCTCACTAAGAAGGCGGGAGGAGAACACCGGGGAGCTGTTTTTT. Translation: CASSLRRREENTGELFF.

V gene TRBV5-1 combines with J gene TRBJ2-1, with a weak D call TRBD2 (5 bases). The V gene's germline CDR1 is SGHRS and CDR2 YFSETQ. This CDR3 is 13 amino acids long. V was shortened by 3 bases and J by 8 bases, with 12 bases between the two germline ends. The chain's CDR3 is CASSSDGNDEQFF. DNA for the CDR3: TGCGCCAGCAGCTCTGACGGGAACGATGAGCAGTTCTTC. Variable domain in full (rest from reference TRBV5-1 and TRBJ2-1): KAGVTQTPRYLIKTRGQQVTLSCSPISGHRSVSWYQQTPGQGLQFLFEYFSETQRNKGNFPGRFSGRQFSNSRSEMNVSTLELGDSALYLCASSSDGNDEQFFGPGTRLTVL.

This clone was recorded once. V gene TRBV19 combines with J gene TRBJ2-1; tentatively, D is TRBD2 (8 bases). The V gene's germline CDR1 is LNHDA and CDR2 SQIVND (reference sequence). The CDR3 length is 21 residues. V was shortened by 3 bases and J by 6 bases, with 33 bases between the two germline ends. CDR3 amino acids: CASSIEPSGQASGRRGNEQFF. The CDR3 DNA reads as TGTGCCAGTAGTATCGAGCCCTCTGGACAGGCGAGCGGGAGACGAGGCAATGAGCAGTTCTTC.